One and the same sample provided the 3 T cell receptor beta chains below, sequenced in a study of cytomegalovirus exposure and HLA in healthy donors. Use of 60 Vbeta and 13 Jbeta primers characterized the PCR. Measured with immunoSEQ multiplex PCR; TCRdb has only the in-frame clones, and not every one. The sample data list under 200,000 clones. Sample: PBMCs. These receptors came from a man younger than 40 in good health and CMV-seronegative.

J is TRBJ1-2 and V is TRBV4-1; 8 bases are shared with TRBD1. V lost 0 bases, J lost 4 bases, and 19 bases stayed unmatched. Per germline, CDR1 MGHRA and CDR2 YSYEKL. CDR3 size: 20 residues. Written as DNA, the CDR3 is TGCGCCAGCAGCCAAGATGGACTCTACGGACAGGGTATTTTACCCTATGGCTACACCTTC. Translating gives CASSQDGLYGQGILPYGYTF.

The chain combines TRBV7-6 with TRBJ2-7; perhaps TRBD1 as D (5 bases). The V gene's germline CDR1 is SGHVS and CDR2 FNYEAQ. The ends were cut back, 5 bases at V and 0 bases at J, with 8 bases in the middle. The CDR3 loop spans 13 amino acids. The CDR3 sequence is CASSLTDSYEQYF. In DNA form, the CDR3 reads TGTGCCAGCAGCCTGACAGACTCCTACGAGCAGTACTTC.

This rearrangement joins TRBV28 to TRBJ1-4; D gene unclear. The V and J ends lost 6 bases and 0 bases respectively, with 11 bases between them. CDR3 size: 15 residues. In germline, CDR1 is MDHEN, CDR2 SYDVKM. The CDR3 DNA sequence: TGTGCCAGCAGCCCCCACAGCACAACTAATGAAAAACTGTTTTTT. Its protein is CASSPHSTTNEKLFF.